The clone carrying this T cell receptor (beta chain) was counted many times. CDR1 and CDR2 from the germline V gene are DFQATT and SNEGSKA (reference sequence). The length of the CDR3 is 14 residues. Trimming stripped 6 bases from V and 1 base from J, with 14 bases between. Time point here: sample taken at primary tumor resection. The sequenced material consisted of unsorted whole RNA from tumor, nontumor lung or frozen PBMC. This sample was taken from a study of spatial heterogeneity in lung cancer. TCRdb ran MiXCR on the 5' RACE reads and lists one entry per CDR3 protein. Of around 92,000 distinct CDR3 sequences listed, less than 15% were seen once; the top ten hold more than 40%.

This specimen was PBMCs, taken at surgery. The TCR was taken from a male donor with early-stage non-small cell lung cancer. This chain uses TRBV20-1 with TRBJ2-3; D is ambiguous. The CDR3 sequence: CSAAGPFGTDTQYF. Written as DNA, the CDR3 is TGCAGTGCCGCCGGTCCTTTCGGCACAGATACGCAGTATTTT.